These 20 T cell receptor beta chains were all obtained from the same sample, sequenced in a study of post-analysis software for immune sequencing data. Whole-study findings and limits: Comparison of patients with controls showed five TRBV segments more frequent in patients, TRBV5-6, TRBV5-1 and TRBV20-1 among them.

These receptors have no identified antigens. Tagging with unique molecular identifiers was a feature of the TCR beta cDNA libraries. Each CDR3 protein is one row after TCRdb ran MiXCR on the PCR reads. Of about 810,000 distinct CDR3 sequences detected, roughly 50% appear once; the ten largest clones hold about 4.5%. Material for sequencing was blood. These receptors all stem from a girl aged 5 to 17 with multiple sclerosis.

The J gene is TRBJ2-1, the V gene TRBV5-1, with TRBD2 identical over 8 bases. The end of the DNA fits TRBJ2-7 better, so the J call may be wrong. Germline CDR1 SGHRS, CDR2 YFSETQ. The CDR3 sequence is 15 residues long. The CDR3: CASSLSGGAYNEQYF. The DNA for the CDR3 is TGCGCCAGCAGCCTTTCGGGAGGGGCCTACAATGAGCAGTACTTC.

The chain recombines TRBV7-2 with TRBJ1-1, with unresolved D. The CDR3 sequence is 14 residues long. Trimming removed 3 bases from V and 3 bases from J, with 11 bases in between. The germline CDR1 and CDR2 sequences are SGHTA and FQGNSA. The CDR3 region has the DNA TGTGCCAGCAGCTTCGGCAGGTTGGACACTGAAGCTTTCTTT. Its translation: CASSFGRLDTEAFF.

This sequence joins TRBV7-8 and TRBJ2-1; 9 bases agree with TRBD1. Germline CDR1 is SGHVS and CDR2 is FQNEAQ. Trimming cost V 5 bases and J 5 bases; bases outside gene matches: 10. The CDR3 is made up of 16 amino acids. CDR3 sequence reads: CASSEQGAGYDNEQFF. Here the CDR3 DNA reads TGTGCCAGCAGCGAACAGGGGGCAGGGTATGACAATGAGCAGTTCTTC. Drawing the rest from reference TRBV7-8 and TRBJ2-1, the complete variable domain is GAGVSQSPRYKVAKRGQDVALRCDPISGHVSLFWYQQALGQGPEFLTYFQNEAQLDKSGLPSDRFFAERPEGSVSTLKIQRTQQEDSAVYLCASSEQGAGYDNEQFFGPGTRLTVL.

The gene calls are TRBV6-1 and TRBJ1-5; D gene ambiguous. The CDR3 has 13 amino acids. Germline V lookup: CDR1 MNHNS, CDR2 SASEGT. The ends were cut back, 5 bases at V and 6 bases at J, with 11 bases in the middle. CDR3 sequence reads: CASSPREAQPQHF. Written as DNA, the CDR3 is TGTGCCAGCAGTCCACGGGAGGCTCAGCCCCAGCATTTT.

This clonotype was seen once. The genes are TRBV5-1 and TRBJ2-7; D possibly corresponds to TRBD2 (5 bases). Near its end, the DNA agrees better with TRBJ2-5, so the J call may be wrong. CDR1 is SGHRS, CDR2 YFSETQ, per germline. The CDR3 has 13 amino acids. The CDR3, as DNA: TGCGCCAGTGCGGGCCCCTGGAGGGAGACCCAGTACTTC. This encodes CASAGPWRETQYF.

This chain joins TRBV20-1 and TRBJ2-5, with D hard to call. Trimming shortened V by 4 bases and J by 1 base, and 10 bases separated the two germline ends. CDR1 is DFQATT, CDR2 SNEGSKA, per germline (reference sequence). This CDR3 is 13 amino acids long. CDR3 coding DNA: TGCAGTGCTATTGACCAATCCCAAGAGACCCAGTACTTC. Protein: CSAIDQSQETQYF.

The gene calls are TRBV7-2 and TRBJ2-3; D may correspond to TRBD1 or TRBD2 (6 bases each). V lost 5 bases to trimming and J lost 5 bases, with 17 bases between them. Germline assignment: CDR1 SGHTA and CDR2 FQGNSA. The CDR3 is 15 amino acids. CDR3 sequence (DNA): TGTGCCAGCAGCCCCGTAGGGGGGTCGGGAGATACGCAGTATTTT. Protein: CASSPVGGSGDTQYF. The whole variable domain, filled in from reference TRBV7-2 and TRBJ2-3, reads GAGVSQSPSNKVTEKGKDVELRCDPISGHTALYWYRQSLGQGLEFLIYFQGNSAPDKSGLPSDRFSAERTGGSVSTLTIQRTQQEDSAVYLCASSPVGGSGDTQYFGPGTRLTVL.

CDR3 loop: CASSPGLAGGPDEQFF. CDR3 nucleotide sequence: TGTGCCAGCTCACCTGGACTAGCGGGGGGGCCTGATGAGCAGTTCTTC. The chain combines TRBV18 with TRBJ2-1; 15 nucleotides match TRBD2. The V gene end was trimmed by 3 bases and the J gene end by 8 bases; junction bases not matched to a gene: 5. CDR1 is KGHSH and CDR2 is LQKENI in the germline V gene. The CDR3 covers 16 residues. Supplemented by reference TRBV18 and TRBJ2-1, the full variable domain reads NAGVMQNPRHLVRRRGQEARLRCSPMKGHSHVYWYRQLPEEGLKFMVYLQKENIIDESGMPKERFSAEFPKEGPSILRIQQVVRGDSAAYFCASSPGLAGGPDEQFFGPGTRLTVL.

This chain joins TRBV20-1 and TRBJ2-7; a possible D gene is TRBD2 (7 bases). The CDR3 is 13 residues long. From germline, CDR1 is DFQATT and CDR2 SNEGSKA (reference sequence). Trimming took off 4 bases at V and 3 bases at J, with 13 bases between the two ends. CDR3 sequence: CSATAGANYEQYF. CDR3 coding DNA: TGCAGTGCTACTGCGGGGGCTAACTACGAGCAGTACTTC.

V usage is TRBV19 and J usage is TRBJ2-1, with 14 bases that match TRBD2. With 4 bases clipped from V and 4 bases from J, the junction kept 6 bases outside the gene matches. CDR1 and CDR2 from the germline V gene are LNHDA and SQIVND (reference sequence). The CDR3 has 17 residues. The CDR3 loop is CASSKGGTSGSYNEQFF. For the CDR3, the DNA is TGTGCCAGTAGTAAGGGAGGGACTAGCGGGAGTTACAATGAGCAGTTCTTC.

V is TRBV20-1 and J is TRBJ2-4, with 7 bases lining up with TRBD2. This CDR3 has 15 residues. Losses at the gene ends were 4 bases for V and 7 bases for J; bases not matched to a gene: 13. Germline CDR1 reads DFQATT; CDR2 reads SNEGSKA (reference sequence). CDR3 nucleotides: TGCAGTGCTAAATTTACGGCGGGAGCGTGGAACATTCAGTACTTC. It translates to CSAKFTAGAWNIQYF.

This rearrangement joins TRBV4-1 to TRBJ2-5; TRBD2 matches 8 bases. The CDR3 totals 16 residues. The germline gives CDR1 MGHRA, CDR2 YSYEKL. The V and J ends lost 1 base and 4 bases, in that order; junction bases with no gene match: 8. The CDR3, as DNA: TGCGCCAGCAGCCAAGCTCAAGCGGGAGTTGGAGAGACCCAGTACTTC. Translating gives CASSQAQAGVGETQYF.

The genes are TRBV5-5 and TRBJ2-7, with 13 bases identical to TRBD2. The assigned J gene may be wrong: the sequence end matches TRBJ2-5 better. The CDR3 spans 16 residues. In germline, CDR1 is SGHKS, CDR2 YYEKEE (reference sequence). The CDR3 loop reads CASSQGLAGLGETQYF. DNA of the CDR3: TGTGCCAGCAGCCAGGGACTAGCGGGATTAGGAGAGACCCAGTACTTC.

Concerning this clonotype itself: The junction departs from the called germline gene at one end, perhaps through a read error. CDR3: CASSLAANEQYF. In DNA form, the CDR3 reads TGTGCCAGCAGTTTAGCAGCAAACGAGCAGTACTTC. The rearrangement links TRBV7-9 to TRBJ2-5; D remains ambiguous. The DNA end lines up better with TRBJ2-7; the J call may be wrong. Germline assignment: CDR1 SEHNR and CDR2 FQNEAQ (reference sequence). This CDR3 is 12 amino acids long.

In its sample, this clonotype was seen a few times. This chain joins TRBV7-9 and TRBJ2-7; TRBD1 might be the D (6 bases). Trimming shortened V by 5 bases and J by 5 bases, and 25 bases separated the two germline ends. Germline assignment: CDR1 SEHNR and CDR2 FQNEAQ (reference sequence). The CDR3 is 17 amino acids. The CDR3 region is CASSLQWGLKGLDEQYF. DNA of the CDR3: TGTGCCAGCAGCCTCCAGTGGGGGCTGAAGGGGTTGGACGAGCAGTACTTC.

Only a few counts were recorded for this clonotype. The V call is TRBV20-1, the J call TRBJ2-5, with a tentative D call TRBD2 (6 bases). The CDR3 sequence is 13 residues long. With 3 bases removed from V and 2 bases from J, the gap between germline ends came to 10 bases. Per germline, CDR1 DFQATT and CDR2 SNEGSKA (reference sequence). The CDR3 region is CSASSAGQETQYF. The CDR3 DNA sequence: TGCAGTGCTAGTTCGGCGGGACAAGAGACCCAGTACTTC.

The chain is built from TRBV7-3 and TRBJ2-3; 7 nucleotides agree with TRBD2. Germline CDR1 and CDR2: SGHTA and FQGTGA. With 4 bases clipped from V and 1 base from J, the junction kept 5 bases outside the gene matches. The CDR3 is 15 amino acids. This CDR3 reads CASSWGGGGTDTQYF. CDR3 coding DNA: TGTGCCAGCAGCTGGGGCGGGGGTGGCACAGATACGCAGTATTTT.

The rearrangement joins TRBV10-3 to TRBJ1-2, with 7 bases aligning to TRBD1. After removal of 7 bases from V and 4 bases from J, the junction contained 12 bases not matched to a gene. This CDR3 contains 15 residues. The germline CDR1 and CDR2 sequences are ENHRY and SYGVKD. Written as DNA, the CDR3 is TGTGCCATCAAAGGACAGGAAAATCCCCTCTATGGCTACACCTTC. Protein: CAIKGQENPLYGYTF.

The sample holds a few counts of this clonotype. V and J are TRBV28 and TRBJ1-2; D gene unclear. The CDR3 has 13 residues. Germline loops: CDR1 MDHEN, CDR2 SYDVKM. Trimming removed 2 bases from V and 4 bases from J, with 8 bases in between. CDR3 protein: CASSLMGGYGYTF. CDR3 in DNA: TGTGCCAGCAGTTTAATGGGTGGCTATGGCTACACCTTC.

This clonotype was counted once. The V gene is TRBV7-9, the J gene TRBJ1-2; tentative D call: TRBD1 (5 bases). V shed 1 base and J shed 8 bases, with 17 bases lying between them. Germline V gene lookup returns CDR1 SEHNR and CDR2 FQNEAQ (reference sequence). There are 15 residues in the CDR3. CDR3 sequence (DNA): TGTGCCAGCAGCTTAGTTCAGGGACCGGGAGGAGGCTACACCTTC. Its protein is CASSLVQGPGGGYTF.